One sample yielded the 10 T cell receptor beta chains listed below, sequenced in a study of blood T cell repertoires in COVID-19. Profiled with immunoSEQ multiplex PCR; TCRdb holds only in-frame clones, not every one. The sample shows about 50,000 clones, more than 90% of them seen only once. What was sequenced was peripheral blood. These receptors all come from a woman aged 80 or over with acute or convalescent COVID-19.

The chain has TRBV11-2 and TRBJ2-3; 14 nucleotides align to TRBD2. The CDR3 runs 16 residues. Trimming took 5 bases from V and 5 from J; bases not matched to a gene: 6. Germline values: CDR1 SGHAT, CDR2 FQNNGV. DNA of the CDR3: TGTGCCAGCAGCCCAGGGACTAGCGGGAGTGTAGATACGCAGTATTTT. Translating gives CASSPGTSGSVDTQYF.

The chain employs TRBV7-9 and TRBJ2-7; possibly TRBD2 for D (5 bases). The CDR3 runs 11 residues. Germline V gene data show CDR1 as SEHNR and CDR2 as FQNEAQ (reference sequence). With 5 bases removed from V and 4 bases from J, the gap between germline ends came to 6 bases. As DNA, the CDR3 is TGTGCCAGCAGCCCGGGGTACGAGCAGTACTTC. This sequence encodes CASSPGYEQYF.

The chain is built from TRBV27 and TRBJ1-5; tentatively, D is TRBD1 (6 bases). The V and J ends lost 5 bases and 5 bases respectively, with 13 bases between them. Looked up from germline, CDR1 is MNHEY and CDR2 is SMNVEV (reference sequence). CDR3 size: 14 residues. CDR3 nucleotides: TGTGCCAGCAGTCCTGGGGGGGCTTATCAGCCCCAGCATTTT. Protein product: CASSPGGAYQPQHF.

The V gene is TRBV28, the J gene TRBJ1-6, with 8 bases identical to TRBD1. Losses at the gene ends were 6 bases for V and 7 bases for J; bases not matched to a gene: 5. Germline CDR1 MDHEN, CDR2 SYDVKM. The CDR3 is 14 residues long. Here the CDR3 DNA reads TGTGCCAGCAGCAAGAGACAGGGGAATTCACCCCTCCACTTT. Protein product: CASSKRQGNSPLHF.

This sequence joins TRBV5-1 and TRBJ1-4; 10 bases are a match to TRBD1. The V gene end was trimmed by 4 bases and the J gene end by 5 bases; junction bases not matched to a gene: 2. CDR1 and CDR2 (germline): SGHRS, YFSETQ. The CDR3 has 14 residues. The CDR3 here is CASSPGQGNEKLFF. The CDR3 bases are TGCGCCAGCAGCCCGGGACAGGGGAATGAAAAACTGTTTTTT.

The rearrangement links TRBV19 to TRBJ2-7; possibly TRBD2 for D (5 bases). With 5 bases removed from V and 4 bases from J, the gap between germline ends came to 6 bases. The CDR3 is 11 residues long. Germline-derived CDR1 and CDR2 are LNHDA and SQIVND (reference sequence). DNA of the CDR3: TGTGCCAGTAGTGGGAGATACGAGCAGTACTTC. This encodes CASSGRYEQYF.

The gene calls are TRBV27 and TRBJ2-7; 7 nucleotides line up with TRBD1. After removal of 5 bases from V and 6 bases from J, the junction contained 10 bases not matched to a gene. The CDR3 loop spans 14 amino acids. Germline V gives CDR1 MNHEY, CDR2 SMNVEV (reference sequence). The CDR3 loop reads CASSPLTGLREQYF. The CDR3 coding sequence is TGTGCCAGCAGTCCCCTGACAGGGTTGCGCGAGCAGTACTTC.

The V gene is TRBV7-2, the J gene TRBJ1-1; 10 bases map to TRBD1. Per germline, CDR1 SGHTA and CDR2 FQGNSA. V lost 5 bases and J lost 7; bases outside the gene matches: 7. The CDR3 length is 14 residues. The CDR3 region has the DNA TGTGCCAGCAGCCAGAGACAGGGGGCAGGTGAAGCTTTCTTT. Translation: CASSQRQGAGEAFF.

The chain joins TRBV18 to TRBJ1-3; 10 positions match TRBD1. The length of the CDR3 is 18 residues. After removal of 1 base from V and 1 base from J, the junction contained 7 bases not matched to a gene. Germline loops: CDR1 KGHSH, CDR2 LQKENI. The CDR3 DNA follows: TGTGCCAGCTCACCACTCGTGACAGGGGGCCGATCTGGAAACACCATATATTTT. This gives the protein CASSPLVTGGRSGNTIYF.

The chain carries TRBV27 and TRBJ2-1; 10 bases fit TRBD1. The J segment lost 9 bases and the V segment lost 5 bases, leaving 7 bases of the junction unmatched. This CDR3 contains 14 residues. CDR1 and CDR2 (germline): MNHEY, SMNVEV (reference sequence). CDR3 in amino acids: CASSSRQGAFEQFF. The CDR3 DNA reads TGTGCCAGCAGTAGCAGACAGGGGGCGTTTGAGCAGTTCTTC.